A selection of T cell receptor beta chains follows, all from one sample in a study of STAT3 mutations in large granular lymphocyte leukemia. Method: immunoSEQ multiplex PCR; TCRdb's copy keeps in-frame clones and lacks some. The sample lists roughly 22,000 clones; around 93% were seen once. The sequenced material came from peripheral blood mononuclear cells. These receptor sequences come from a man aged 35 to 55 with T-cell large granular lymphocyte leukemia. Some clones in this sample may be carry-over from other donors' samples. CDR3s include the opening cysteine and the closing phenylalanine or tryptophan. Not all rows give a size; the values are once, few, many and, for expanded clones, a class.

NA | 14 | TRBJ1-2 | TRBV7-2 | CASSSGTEGVGYTF
NA | 17 | TRBJ1-2 | TRBV7-8 | CASSLEGSASSNYGYTF
NA | 15 | TRBJ2-7 | TRBV4-3 | CASSQGWGTSDEQYF
NA | 11 | TRBJ1-1 | TRBV5-6 | CASSLSTEAFF
NA | 13 | TRBJ2-5 | TRBV7-2 | CASSLGTEETQYF
once | 14 | TRBJ2-7 | TRBV6-5 | CASSPRDSSYEQYF
NA | 15 | TRBJ1-1 | TRBV6-6 | CASSPSTGGGTEAFF
NA | 12 | TRBJ2-3 | TRBV11-2 | CASSFGTDTQYF
NA | 11 | TRBJ1-1 | TRBV11-2 | CASTLNTEAFF
NA | 14 | TRBJ2-3 | TRBV30 | CAWSVQASTDTQYF
NA | 13 | TRBJ2-2 | TRBV29-1 | CSVEHITTGELFF
NA | 15 | TRBJ1-5 | TRBV9 | CASSAQGNSNQPQHF
NA | 13 | TRBJ1-4 | TRBV6-5 | CASRDGRNEKLFF
NA | 13 | TRBJ1-1 | TRBV18 | CASSHDSNTEAFF
NA | 15 | TRBJ1-5 | TRBV7-9 | CASSYRGHSNQPQHF
NA | 13 | TRBJ1-5 | TRBV7-2 | CASSIEGNQPQHF
NA | 16 | TRBJ2-1 | TRBV28 | CASSPSSGGGSNEQFF
NA | 18 | TRBJ2-3 | TRBV5-4 | CASSRQSGTSGYTDTQYF
NA | 14 | TRBJ1-1 | TRBV5-1 | CASTLRQGRAEAFF
NA | 12 | TRBJ2-7 | TRBV2 | CASNRDRYEQYF
NA | 14 | TRBJ2-7 | TRBV5-1 | CASSFNRGGDEQYF
few | 15 | TRBJ2-3 | TRBV4-2 | CASSQDRISSDTQYF
NA | 13 | TRBJ2-7 | TRBV28 | CASSFLAGDEQYF
NA | 17 | TRBJ2-2 | TRBV5-4 | CASSPAGRGRDTGELFF
NA | 15 | TRBJ2-7 | TRBV5-4 | CASSSSGGSVDEQYF
NA | 15 | TRBJ2-7 | TRBV6-5 | CASSYPGGRGYEQYF
NA | 15 | TRBJ1-2 | TRBV7-9 | CASSLADRASGGYTF
NA | 18 | TRBJ2-3 | TRBV2 | CASSEALLQSLSTDTQYF
NA | 12 | TRBJ2-1 | TRBV5-4 | CASRGTGLSPFF
once | 13 | TRBJ1-2 | TRBV6-1 | CASSEPENYGYTF
NA | 13 | TRBJ2-7 | TRBV18 | CASSPRRGGEQYF
NA | 15 | TRBJ2-1 | TRBV5-4 | CASSPGGPNYNEQFF
NA | 15 | TRBJ1-5 | TRBV19 | CASSRQSYSNQPQHF
NA | 20 | TRBJ2-6 | TRBV4-1 | CASSQEGGQDLLSGANVLTF
NA | 15 | TRBJ1-4 | TRBV5-1 | CASSLQGTTNEKLFF
NA | 15 | TRBJ2-7 | TRBV7-8 | CASSLDIRGGGEQYF
NA | 15 | TRBJ1-5 | TRBV6-5 | CASSPTGRSNQPQHF
NA | 17 | TRBJ2-3 | TRBV4-1 | CASSQDTHRGGTDTQYF
NA | 18 | TRBJ1-3 | TRBV18 | CASSHTLPGPNLGNTIYF
NA | 16 | TRBJ1-6 | TRBV13 | CASSSTGTQNNSPLHF
NA | 13 | TRBJ1-1 | TRBV30 | CATQTGKNTEAFF